The present T cell receptor beta chain was sequenced within a study of T cell repertoires in cytomegalovirus infection. Study-wide background: Matching HLA type and CMV infection were both indicated by public TCR beta signatures.

This clonotype was observed a handful of times. Its antigen is not known. Germline loops: CDR1 SNHLY, CDR2 FYNNEI. The CDR3 runs 14 residues. The V segment lost 8 bases and the J segment 6 bases; nucleotides outside the gene matches: 8. One entry per CDR3 protein results from TCRdb running MiXCR on the reads. The table lists over 120,000 distinct CDR3 sequences, approximately 30% of them singletons. Points from the study as a whole: Ex vivo responses were dominated by HLA-C-restricted CMV-specific TCR beta clonotypes.

V is TRBV2 and J is TRBJ2-3, with 10 bases that match TRBD2. This receptor was identified in a human donor in good health (CMV status not recorded). Some clones in this sample may be carry-over from other donors' samples. Sequences were derived from CD8+ T cells from cultured PBMCs, sampled from culture after CMV antigen stimulation. The CDR3 protein is CASEAAGGQDTQYF. CDR3 nucleotides: TGTGCCAGCGAAGCAGCGGGGGGGCAGGATACGCAGTATTTT.